These T cell receptor beta chains were read from a single sample in a study of control samples from healthy donors and cancer patients. The repertoire was sequenced with immunoSEQ multiplex PCR; TCRdb's copy has only in-frame clones and lacks some. The sample contains under 200,000 clones, about 94% of which appear only once. What was sequenced was blood. Source of these receptors: a woman between 35 and 50 years old in good health. Each CDR3 is given with its conserved first and last residue. Fields, in order: clone size, D gene, J gene, V gene, CDR3 protein, CDR3 DNA. A D gene is named only where the DNA matches it firmly. Size is omitted from some rows. Given values are once, few, many or a class for expanded clones.

clone_size: .
d_call: .
j_call: TRBJ2-3
v_call: TRBV7-6
cdr3_aa: CASSLKAIESQDTQYF
cdr3_nt: TGTGCCAGCAGCTTAAAAGCGATCGAGAGTCAGGATACGCAGTATTTT

clone_size: .
d_call: TRBD1
j_call: TRBJ1-2
v_call: TRBV19
cdr3_aa: CASSRDREQGYTF
cdr3_nt: TGTGCCAGTAGTAGGGACAGGGAACAAGGCTACACCTTC

clone_size: .
d_call: TRBD1
j_call: TRBJ1-1
v_call: TRBV29-1
cdr3_aa: CSIIRGQAFF
cdr3_nt: TGCAGCATTATCAGGGGGCAAGCTTTCTTT

clone_size: .
d_call: .
j_call: TRBJ1-4
v_call: TRBV4-2
cdr3_aa: CASSQDKSQGDEKLFF
cdr3_nt: TGTGCCAGCAGCCAAGATAAAAGCCAGGGAGATGAAAAACTGTTTTTT

clone_size: few
d_call: .
j_call: TRBJ2-3
v_call: TRBV2
cdr3_aa: CASSETRTADTQYF
cdr3_nt: TGTGCCAGCAGTGAAACCCGGACGGCAGATACGCAGTATTTT

clone_size: .
d_call: TRBD1
j_call: TRBJ2-7
v_call: TRBV5-1
cdr3_aa: CASSRQGEYEQYF
cdr3_nt: TGCGCCAGCAGCCGACAGGGAGAATACGAGCAGTACTTC

clone_size: .
d_call: TRBD1
j_call: TRBJ2-1
v_call: TRBV4-3
cdr3_aa: CASSRGTGQTMNEQFF
cdr3_nt: TGCGCCAGCAGCCGTGGGACAGGACAAACTATGAATGAGCAGTTCTTC

clone_size: .
d_call: .
j_call: TRBJ2-1
v_call: TRBV10-1
cdr3_aa: CASSDRGMLALDEQFF
cdr3_nt: TGCGCCAGCAGTGACCGGGGGATGCTAGCGCTGGATGAGCAGTTCTTC

clone_size: .
d_call: .
j_call: TRBJ2-7
v_call: TRBV6-5
cdr3_aa: CASIHEGEQYF
cdr3_nt: TGTGCCAGCATCCACGAGGGTGAGCAGTACTTC

clone_size: .
d_call: TRBD1
j_call: TRBJ1-2
v_call: TRBV11-2
cdr3_aa: CASSLSGQNYGYTF
cdr3_nt: TGTGCCAGCAGCCTCTCGGGACAGAACTATGGCTACACCTTC

clone_size: .
d_call: .
j_call: TRBJ2-3
v_call: TRBV11-2
cdr3_aa: CASSVPPRNTQYF
cdr3_nt: TGTGCCAGCAGCGTTCCACCTCGTAATACGCAGTATTTT

clone_size: .
d_call: TRBD1
j_call: TRBJ2-1
v_call: TRBV11-2
cdr3_aa: CASSRNRGLSYNEQFF
cdr3_nt: TGTGCCAGCAGCCGAAACAGGGGGCTCTCCTACAATGAGCAGTTCTTC

clone_size: .
d_call: .
j_call: TRBJ1-6
v_call: TRBV9
cdr3_aa: CASSVGGSPLHF
cdr3_nt: TGTGCCAGCAGCGTAGGTGGTTCACCCCTCCACTTT

clone_size: .
d_call: .
j_call: TRBJ1-2
v_call: TRBV6-5
cdr3_aa: CASSYWDSDQGYGYTF
cdr3_nt: TGTGCCAGCAGTTACTGGGACTCGGATCAGGGCTATGGCTACACCTTC

clone_size: .
d_call: TRBD1
j_call: TRBJ2-5
v_call: TRBV7-2
cdr3_aa: CASSLGRDRVETQYF
cdr3_nt: TGTGCCAGCAGCTTAGGAAGGGACAGGGTTGAGACCCAGTACTTC

clone_size: .
d_call: .
j_call: TRBJ1-1
v_call: TRBV7-2
cdr3_aa: CASSLEAGRNTEAFF
cdr3_nt: TGTGCCAGCAGCTTAGAGGCAGGGAGAAACACTGAAGCTTTCTTT

clone_size: once
d_call: .
j_call: TRBJ2-5
v_call: TRBV7-9
cdr3_aa: CASSFSRGQETQYF
cdr3_nt: TGTGCCAGCAGCTTTAGTCGAGGTCAAGAGACCCAGTACTTC

clone_size: .
d_call: .
j_call: TRBJ2-5
v_call: TRBV9
cdr3_aa: CASNYDGRDQETQYF
cdr3_nt: TGTGCCAGCAACTATGACGGTCGGGATCAAGAGACCCAGTACTTC

clone_size: once
d_call: .
j_call: TRBJ1-2
v_call: TRBV5-1
cdr3_aa: CASTVGSNRVGSGYTF
cdr3_nt: TGCGCCAGCACGGTGGGCTCGAACAGGGTTGGGAGTGGCTACACCTTC

clone_size: .
d_call: TRBD1
j_call: TRBJ1-5
v_call: TRBV27
cdr3_aa: CASSPGQAIRNQPQHF
cdr3_nt: TGTGCCAGCAGTCCGGGACAGGCGATTAGGAATCAGCCCCAGCATTTT

clone_size: .
d_call: .
j_call: TRBJ1-6
v_call: TRBV4-3
cdr3_aa: CASSQDGSSYNSPLHF
cdr3_nt: TGCGCCAGCAGCCAAGATGGTAGCTCCTATAATTCACCCCTCCACTTT

clone_size: .
d_call: .
j_call: TRBJ2-5
v_call: TRBV29-1
cdr3_aa: CSVGQGETQYF
cdr3_nt: TGCAGCGTTGGGCAGGGAGAGACCCAGTACTTC

clone_size: .
d_call: TRBD1
j_call: TRBJ2-1
v_call: TRBV2
cdr3_aa: CASSLNIGTGFSEQFF
cdr3_nt: TGTGCCAGCAGTTTAAATATAGGGACAGGTTTTAGTGAGCAGTTCTTC

clone_size: .
d_call: TRBD1
j_call: TRBJ2-7
v_call: TRBV5-1
cdr3_aa: CASSEFGDRADEQYF
cdr3_nt: TGCGCCAGCAGCGAATTTGGGGACAGGGCGGACGAGCAGTACTTC

clone_size: once
d_call: .
j_call: TRBJ2-4
v_call: TRBV7-2
cdr3_aa: CASSLSGVVAKNIQYF
cdr3_nt: TGTGCCAGCAGCTTAAGTGGGGTGGTAGCCAAAAACATTCAGTACTTC

clone_size: .
d_call: .
j_call: TRBJ1-6
v_call: TRBV7-2
cdr3_aa: CASSLSRGLSPLHF
cdr3_nt: TGTGCCAGCAGCTTATCCCGCGGGCTTTCACCCCTCCACTTT

clone_size: .
d_call: .
j_call: TRBJ1-6
v_call: TRBV19
cdr3_aa: CASSMERGLLNSPLHF
cdr3_nt: TGTGCCAGTAGTATGGAAAGGGGGTTACTAAATTCACCCCTCCACTTT